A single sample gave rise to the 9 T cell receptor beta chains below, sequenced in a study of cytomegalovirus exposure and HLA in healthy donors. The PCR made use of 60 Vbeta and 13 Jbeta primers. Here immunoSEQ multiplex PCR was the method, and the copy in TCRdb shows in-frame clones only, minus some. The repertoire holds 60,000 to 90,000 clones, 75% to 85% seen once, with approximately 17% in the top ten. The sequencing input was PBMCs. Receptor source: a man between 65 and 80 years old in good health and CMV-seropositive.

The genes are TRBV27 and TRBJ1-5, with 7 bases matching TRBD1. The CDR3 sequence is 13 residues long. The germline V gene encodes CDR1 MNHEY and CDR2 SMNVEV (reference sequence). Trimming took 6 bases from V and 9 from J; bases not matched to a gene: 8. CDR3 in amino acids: CASSQTGMGPQHF. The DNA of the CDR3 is TGTGCCAGCAGCCAGACAGGGATGGGGCCCCAGCATTTT.

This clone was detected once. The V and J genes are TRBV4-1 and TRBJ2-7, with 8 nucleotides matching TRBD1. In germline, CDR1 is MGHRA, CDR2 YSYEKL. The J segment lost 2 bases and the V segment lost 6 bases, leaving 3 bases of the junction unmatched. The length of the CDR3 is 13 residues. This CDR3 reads CASSDRGTYEQYF. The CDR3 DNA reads TGCGCCAGCAGTGACAGGGGAACCTACGAGCAGTACTTC.

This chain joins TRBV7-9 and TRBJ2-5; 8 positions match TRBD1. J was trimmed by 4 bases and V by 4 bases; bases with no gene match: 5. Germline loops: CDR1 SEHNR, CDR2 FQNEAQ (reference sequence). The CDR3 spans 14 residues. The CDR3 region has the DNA TGTGCCAGCAGCTCCGACAGGGGTAGAGAGACCCAGTACTTC. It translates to CASSSDRGRETQYF.

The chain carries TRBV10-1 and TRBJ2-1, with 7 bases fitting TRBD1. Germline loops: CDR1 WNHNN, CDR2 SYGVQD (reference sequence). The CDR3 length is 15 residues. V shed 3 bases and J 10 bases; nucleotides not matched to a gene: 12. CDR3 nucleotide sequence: TGCGCCAGCAGTGACCTGACAGGGAACCCGGAGGAGCAGTTCTTC. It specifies CASSDLTGNPEEQFF.

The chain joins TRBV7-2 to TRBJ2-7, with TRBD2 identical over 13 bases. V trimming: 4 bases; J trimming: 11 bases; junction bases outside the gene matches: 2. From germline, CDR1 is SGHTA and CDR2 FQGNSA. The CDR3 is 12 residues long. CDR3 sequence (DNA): TGTGCCAGCAGCTCCGGGACTAGCGGGGAGTACTTC. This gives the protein CASSSGTSGEYF.

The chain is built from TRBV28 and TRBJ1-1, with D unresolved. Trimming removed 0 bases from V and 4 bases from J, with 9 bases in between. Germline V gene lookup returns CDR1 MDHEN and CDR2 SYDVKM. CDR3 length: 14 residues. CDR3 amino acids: CASSLWQEGTEAFF. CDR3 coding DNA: TGTGCCAGCAGTTTATGGCAGGAGGGCACTGAAGCTTTCTTT.

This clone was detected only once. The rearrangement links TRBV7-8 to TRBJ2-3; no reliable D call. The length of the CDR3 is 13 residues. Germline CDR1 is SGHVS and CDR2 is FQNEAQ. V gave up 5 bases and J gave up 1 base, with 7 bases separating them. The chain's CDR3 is CASSRPGTDTQYF. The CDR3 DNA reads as TGTGCCAGCAGCCGTCCTGGCACAGATACGCAGTATTTT.

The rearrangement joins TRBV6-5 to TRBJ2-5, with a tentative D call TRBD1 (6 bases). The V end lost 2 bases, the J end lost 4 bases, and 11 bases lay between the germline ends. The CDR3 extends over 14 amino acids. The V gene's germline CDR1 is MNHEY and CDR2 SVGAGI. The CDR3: CASSYGTGRETQYF. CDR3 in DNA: TGTGCCAGCAGTTACGGCACAGGGAGAGAGACCCAGTACTTC.

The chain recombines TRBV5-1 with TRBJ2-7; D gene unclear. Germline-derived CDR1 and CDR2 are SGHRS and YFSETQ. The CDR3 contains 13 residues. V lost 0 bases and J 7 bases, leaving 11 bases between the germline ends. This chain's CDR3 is CASSLDPPREQYF. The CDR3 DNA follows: TGCGCCAGCAGCTTGGACCCTCCCCGGGAGCAGTACTTC.